The 3 T cell receptor beta chains given below trace back to one sample, sequenced in a study of blood T cell repertoires in COVID-19. Here immunoSEQ multiplex PCR was the method, and the copy in TCRdb shows in-frame clones only, minus some. The sample lists roughly 220,000 clones, 80% to 90% occurring once. Input material: PBMCs or T cells enriched from blood (not recorded which). The receptors derive from a middle-aged woman with acute COVID-19.

The chain recombines TRBV27 with TRBJ2-2, with 8 bases identical to TRBD2. Germline CDR1 reads MNHEY; CDR2 reads SMNVEV (reference sequence). V lost 6 bases, J lost 0 bases, and 6 bases stayed unmatched. The CDR3 loop spans 16 amino acids. DNA for the CDR3: TGTGCCAGCAGATTCGCGGGGGGTCCGAACACCGGGGAGCTGTTTTTT. As protein: CASRFAGGPNTGELFF.

J is TRBJ1-1 and V is TRBV29-1; TRBD1 might be the D (6 bases). Trimming stripped 7 bases from V and 5 bases from J, with 17 bases between. Per germline, CDR1 SQVTM and CDR2 ANQGSEA. CDR3 size: 13 residues. This chain's CDR3 is CSASRGADTEAFF. Here the CDR3 DNA reads TGCAGCGCCAGCAGGGGCGCCGATACTGAAGCTTTCTTT.

This clone was picked up one time. The rearrangement links TRBV11-2 to TRBJ2-7, with 7 bases identical to TRBD1. CDR1 is SGHAT and CDR2 is FQNNGV in the germline V gene. With V trimmed by 6 bases and J by 0 bases, 5 bases remained unmatched. The CDR3 totals 14 residues. The DNA of the CDR3 is TGTGCCAGCAGAGTGGGACAGCTCTCCTACGAGCAGTACTTC. It translates to CASRVGQLSYEQYF.